This T cell receptor (beta chain) came from a study of shared clonotypes between healthy human individuals. Study summary: Each donor's CD4 naive and CD4 memory cells filled three plates apiece, CD8 naive two, and CD8 memory one.

CDR3 length equals 15 residues. The J segment lost 8 bases and the V segment lost 5 bases, leaving 8 bases of the junction unmatched. The germline V gene has CDR1 MNHEY and CDR2 SVGAGI. Roughly 30,000 T cell genomes (roughly 0.2 ug DNA) went into each sorted-subset replicate. TCRdb keeps only in-frame clones here, not all; method: immunoSEQ multiplex PCR. The sample records under 1,900,000 clones, just under 99% being singletons. The study separated CD4+ cells into CD45RA+ naive and CD45RA-negative memory subsets. V gene TRBV6-5 combines with J gene TRBJ1-4, with TRBD1 matching over 10 bases. What was sequenced was naive CD4+ T cells sorted from blood. The subset denotes: CD45RA+ positively selected. The origin of this receptor is a man aged 30 to 45 in good health. As DNA, the CDR3 is TGTGCCAGCAGTCCCCCGGGACAGGGGCAGGAAAAACTGTTTTTT. Encoded protein: CASSPPGQGQEKLFF.